This is a list of T cell receptor beta chains from one sample in a study of blood T cells in healthy people across ages. One entry per CDR3 protein results from TCRdb running MiXCR on the 5' RACE reads. The table records around 800,000 distinct CDR3 sequences, roughly 44% of them present only once. Sequenced sample: blood. The receptors stem from a man in his 60s in good health. Each CDR3 is given with its conserved first and last residue. A D gene is named only where the DNA matches it firmly. Expanded clones get a size class; other rows say once, few or many, or leave the size out.

TRBV2	TRBJ1-6	-	-	CASTILQGSYNSPLHF	TGTGCCAGCACAATATTACAGGGTTCCTATAATTCACCCCTCCACTTT
TRBV20-1	TRBJ1-2	few	-	CSARDSPNYGYTF	TGCAGTGCTAGGGACAGCCCTAACTATGGCTACACCTTC
TRBV12-3/TRBV12-4	TRBJ2-5	once	TRBD2	CASQLAGNNEQYF	TGTGCCAGCCAGCTAGCGGGGAACAATGAGCAGTACTTC
TRBV6-1	TRBJ1-6	-	-	CASSVYGNSPLHF	TGTGCCAGCAGTGTGTATGGGAATTCACCCCTCCACTTT
TRBV5-6	TRBJ1-2	few	-	CASSLGIVHPRGYTF	TGTGCCAGCAGCTTGGGGATCGTCCATCCGCGTGGCTACACCTTC
TRBV28	TRBJ2-1	-	-	CASSRRDPREQFF	TGTGCCAGCTCCCGACGGGACCCTAGAGAGCAGTTCTTC
TRBV5-1	TRBJ1-4	-	-	CASSFRDRNEKLFF	TGCGCCAGCAGCTTCCGGGACCGTAATGAAAAACTGTTTTTT
TRBV20-1	TRBJ1-6	few	-	CSAIGPAMSSYNSPLHF	TGCAGTGCTATCGGGCCCGCGATGAGCTCCTATAATTCACCCCTCCACTTT
TRBV20-1	TRBJ1-4	-	-	CSADKTATNEKLFF	TGCAGTGCTGACAAGACAGCAACTAATGAAAAACTGTTTTTT
TRBV21-1	TRBJ1-6	few	-	CASSKDPGSISYNSPLHF	TGTGCCAGCAGCAAAGATCCGGGTTCGATCTCCTATAATTCACCCCTCCACTTT
TRBV29-1	TRBJ2-7	many	TRBD1	CSGQTGASSGEQYF	TGCAGCGGCCAAACAGGGGCCTCGTCCGGGGAGCAGTACTTC
TRBV6-1	TRBJ1-5	-	-	CASSEQRGTSGQETQHF	TGTGCCAGCAGTGAACAGCGGGGGACCTCTGGACAAGAGACCCAGCATTTT
TRBV20-1	TRBJ2-7	-	-	CSARGLAMGEQYF	TGCAGTGCTAGGGGGCTAGCGATGGGCGAGCAGTACTTC
TRBV6-5	TRBJ2-1	few	TRBD2	CASSNSGYNEQFF	TGTGCCAGCAGTAATAGCGGGTACAATGAGCAGTTCTTC
TRBV11-2	TRBJ2-1	-	TRBD2	CASSLVAAGGSYNEQFF	TGTGCCAGCAGCTTAGTTGCCGCGGGGGGGTCCTACAATGAGCAGTTCTTC
TRBV28	TRBJ2-7	few	-	CASSPTTYSYEQYF	TGTGCCAGCAGTCCTACAACGTACTCCTACGAGCAGTACTTC
TRBV6-6	TRBJ2-5	-	-	CASAGLQETQYF	TGTGCCAGCGCAGGGCTACAAGAGACCCAGTACTTC
TRBV6-2/TRBV6-3	TRBJ2-7	-	TRBD2	CASSLGATAGGSYEQYF	TGTGCCAGCAGTTTGGGGGCCACCGCGGGGGGCTCCTACGAGCAGTACTTC
TRBV12-5	TRBJ1-1	-	-	CASGSNINTEAFF	TGTGCTAGTGGTTCGAATATTAACACTGAAGCTTTCTTT
TRBV28	TRBJ2-7	few	TRBD1	CASSSDRGSKQYF	TGTGCCAGCAGTTCTGACAGGGGGAGCAAGCAGTACTTC
TRBV7-2	TRBJ2-3	-	TRBD2	CASSYSGGAYSTDTQYF	TGTGCCAGCAGCTATAGCGGGGGGGCATATAGCACAGATACGCAGTATTTT
TRBV20-1	TRBJ2-3	-	TRBD2	CSARGGGFTDTQYF	TGCAGTGCTAGAGGGGGGGGGTTTACAGATACGCAGTATTTT
TRBV5-1	TRBJ1-5	-	-	CSSSLDGQPQHF	TGCTCCAGCAGCTTGGACGGTCAGCCCCAGCATTTT
TRBV5-1	TRBJ2-7	-	TRBD1	CASSLGTGTGMSSYEQYF	TGCGCCAGCAGCTTGGGAACAGGGACAGGGATGAGCTCCTACGAGCAGTACTTC
TRBV27	TRBJ1-2	-	TRBD1	CASRQGASGYTF	TGTGCCAGCAGACAGGGGGCCTCTGGCTACACCTTC
TRBV6-5	TRBJ2-7	few	-	CASMRQAGTYEQYF	TGTGCCAGCATGCGACAGGCAGGAACCTACGAGCAGTACTTC
TRBV20-1	TRBJ1-2	-	-	CSARDLIGVGAGYTF	TGCAGTGCTAGAGATCTTATTGGGGTTGGAGCTGGCTACACCTTC
TRBV6-2/TRBV6-3	TRBJ2-5	-	-	CASSYSWQLQETQYF	TGTGCCAGCAGTTACAGCTGGCAGCTCCAAGAGACCCAGTACTTC
TRBV27	TRBJ2-3	few	-	CASSAGVDTQYF	TGTGCCAGCAGCGCCGGCGTGGATACGCAGTATTTT
TRBV4-3	TRBJ2-5	-	TRBD1	CASSQEDRGRETQYF	TGCGCCAGCAGCCAGGAGGACAGGGGGCGAGAGACCCAGTACTTC
TRBV6-2/TRBV6-3	TRBJ2-1	few	TRBD2	CASSRAGGKISYNEQFF	TGTGCCAGTTCCAGGGCGGGGGGCAAAATTTCCTACAATGAGCAGTTCTTC
TRBV20-1	TRBJ2-1	-	-	CSASRGAQSYNEQFF	TGCAGTGCTAGTAGGGGGGCTCAGTCCTACAATGAGCAGTTCTTC
TRBV7-2	TRBJ1-4	-	-	CASSLGGLVKSEKLFF	TGTGCCAGCAGCTTAGGAGGGCTGGTAAAAAGTGAAAAACTGTTTTTT
TRBV20-1	TRBJ1-1	few	-	CSALPREATEAFF	TGCAGTGCGCTTCCGCGGGAAGCCACTGAAGCTTTCTTT
TRBV2	TRBJ2-3	once	-	CASRAPVAARTDTQYF	TGTGCCAGCAGAGCCCCTGTGGCAGCCCGCACAGATACGCAGTATTTT
TRBV28	TRBJ2-7	few	-	CASSPDRSISPYEQYF	TGTGCCAGCAGTCCAGACAGGTCCATTTCCCCCTACGAGCAGTACTTC
TRBV4-1	TRBJ1-1	-	-	CASSQQMTNTEAFF	TGCGCCAGCAGCCAACAAATGACGAACACTGAAGCTTTCTTT
TRBV5-1	TRBJ2-3	few	-	CASNVRQGQDTQYF	TGCGCCAGCAATGTTAGGCAGGGCCAAGATACGCAGTATTTT
TRBV7-2	TRBJ2-7	-	TRBD2	CASSLVRTSGDEQYF	TGTGCCAGCAGCTTAGTGCGGACTAGCGGGGACGAGCAGTACTTC
TRBV29-1	TRBJ1-1	-	-	CSYNRGYTEAFF	TGCAGCTATAATAGGGGGTACACTGAAGCTTTCTTT
TRBV3-1	TRBJ1-5	once	TRBD1	CASSQAGLSGGYHNQPQHF	TGTGCCAGCAGCCAAGCGGGGTTGTCAGGGGGCTACCACAATCAGCCCCAGCATTTT
TRBV12-3/TRBV12-4	TRBJ2-5	many	TRBD2	CASRGLAGGQETQYF	TGTGCCAGCAGGGGCCTAGCGGGGGGCCAAGAGACCCAGTACTTC
TRBV4-3	TRBJ2-5	few	TRBD2	CASSQAGAGEETQYF	TGCGCCAGCAGCCAAGCTGGAGCGGGGGAAGAGACCCAGTACTTC
TRBV7-2	TRBJ2-6	-	TRBD1	CASSLGTGTGGPGANVLTF	TGTGCCAGCAGCTTAGGAACTGGGACAGGGGGGCCTGGGGCCAACGTCCTGACTTTC
TRBV29-1	TRBJ2-1	few	TRBD1	CSVAGQGDYNEQFF	TGCAGCGTCGCCGGACAGGGGGACTACAATGAGCAGTTCTTC
TRBV4-3	TRBJ2-5	-	-	CASSQDGRGAQETQYF	TGCGCCAGCAGCCAAGATGGTCGGGGGGCACAAGAGACCCAGTACTTC
TRBV10-2	TRBJ1-2	-	-	CASTTRGKAGYTF	TGCGCCAGCACCACACGAGGGAAGGCTGGCTACACCTTC
TRBV4-3	TRBJ2-7	-	-	CASSQGGVPFEQYF	TGCGCCAGCAGCCAAGGGGGGGTCCCCTTCGAGCAGTACTTC
TRBV10-2	TRBJ2-1	-	TRBD2	CASKGLAGLSYNEQFF	TGCGCCAGCAAGGGACTAGCGGGGCTCTCCTACAATGAGCAGTTCTTC
TRBV6-2/TRBV6-3	TRBJ2-5	-	-	CASSDRTQETQYF	TGTGCCAGCAGTGACAGGACTCAAGAGACCCAGTACTTC
TRBV11-2	TRBJ2-3	few	-	CASSPVERKASTDTQYF	TGTGCCAGCAGCCCAGTAGAACGAAAAGCTAGCACAGATACGCAGTATTTT
TRBV5-1	TRBJ2-7	few	TRBD1	CASSPWAGTESYEQYF	TGCGCCAGCAGCCCCTGGGCTGGGACAGAGTCCTACGAGCAGTACTTC
TRBV7-6	TRBJ2-5	-	TRBD1	CASSFGQVRETQYF	TGTGCCAGCAGCTTCGGACAGGTCCGAGAGACCCAGTACTTC
TRBV9	TRBJ2-7	-	-	CASSVVPGSYEQYF	TGTGCCAGCAGCGTAGTCCCAGGTAGCTACGAGCAGTACTTC
TRBV2	TRBJ2-7	-	TRBD1	CASRKGDSGYEQYF	TGTGCCAGCAGGAAGGGGGACAGTGGATACGAGCAGTACTTC
TRBV20-1	TRBJ2-3	few	-	CSARAGPDTQYF	TGCAGTGCTAGAGCAGGGCCAGATACGCAGTATTTT
TRBV3-1	TRBJ2-2	-	-	CATGPAGTGELFF	TGTGCCACCGGACCGGCAGGGACCGGGGAGCTGTTTTTT